The sequence of this T cell receptor beta chain was determined in a study of T cells after yellow fever vaccination. TCR cDNA was made by 5'RACE template switching, adding a universal primer site and UMIs. Using its own MiXCR run on the 5' RACE reads, TCRdb lists one record per CDR3 protein. The table records 320,000 or so distinct CDR3 sequences, roughly 8.4% of them present only once. The germline CDR1 and CDR2 sequences are SGHRS and YFSETQ. V was pared by 1 base and J by 3 bases, with 5 bases of the junction left unmatched. This CDR3 has 16 residues. General observations from the study: The study found a weaker secondary response that peaked faster, day 5 versus 15. In post-booster samples, most primary-vaccination clones reappeared (about 97% CD4, 75% to 90% CD8).

As regards this clonotype: Antigen unknown.

V gene TRBV5-1 combines with J gene TRBJ2-4; 9 nucleotides agree with TRBD1. The clonotype was recovered from a man younger than 35 who received the YFV17D yellow fever vaccine. The sample was PBMCs, taken 45 days after the first yellow fever vaccination. In nucleotides, the CDR3 is TGCGCCAGCAGCTTGACCCGGGACAGGGTCAAAAACATTCAGTACTTC. Translated, it gives CASSLTRDRVKNIQYF.